A selection of T cell receptor beta chains follows, all from one sample in a study of shared clonotypes between healthy human individuals. Repertoires were generated with immunoSEQ multiplex PCR, while TCRdb's copy carries only in-frame clones and drops some. Of some 2,000,000 clones listed, 85% to 95% were seen once; the top ten hold 0.85% to 1.2%. Sequencing used naive CD8+ T cells sorted from blood. Every receptor here comes from a man younger than 35 in good health. The CDR3 runs from the conserved cysteine through the conserved F or W. Each record gives: D gene, clone size, V gene, J gene, CDR3 protein, CDR3 DNA. D genes are given only for firm matches. Not all rows give a size; the values are once, few, many and, for expanded clones, a class.

D gene: -; clone size: -; V gene: TRBV14; J gene: TRBJ2-3; CDR3 protein: CASSQEGMVAADTQYF; CDR3 DNA: TGTGCCAGCAGCCAAGAAGGAATGGTGGCTGCAGATACGCAGTATTTT
D gene: -; clone size: -; V gene: TRBV6-9; J gene: TRBJ1-6; CDR3 protein: CASEELYNSPLHF; CDR3 DNA: TGTGCCAGCGAGGAATTGTATAATTCACCCCTCCACTTT
D gene: TRBD1; clone size: -; V gene: TRBV27; J gene: TRBJ2-7; CDR3 protein: CASSLSYTGGSHYEQYF; CDR3 DNA: TGTGCCAGCAGTTTATCGTATACAGGGGGCAGTCACTACGAGCAGTACTTC
D gene: -; clone size: once; V gene: TRBV2; J gene: TRBJ1-4; CDR3 protein: CASSEAMTALNEKLFF; CDR3 DNA: TGTGCCAGCAGTGAAGCGATGACAGCCCTTAATGAAAAACTGTTTTTT
D gene: TRBD2; clone size: once; V gene: TRBV27; J gene: TRBJ2-3; CDR3 protein: CASSLLTSGGTDTQYF; CDR3 DNA: TGTGCCAGCAGTTTACTGACTAGCGGAGGCACAGATACGCAGTATTTT
D gene: -; clone size: -; V gene: TRBV30; J gene: TRBJ2-5; CDR3 protein: CAWHLGEIEYF; CDR3 DNA: TGTGCCTGGCACCTTGGGGAAATAGAGTACTTC
D gene: -; clone size: -; V gene: TRBV7-2; J gene: TRBJ2-1; CDR3 protein: CASRLGGTHNEQFF; CDR3 DNA: TGTGCCAGCCGCCTGGGCGGGACCCACAATGAGCAGTTCTTC
D gene: -; clone size: -; V gene: TRBV7-6; J gene: TRBJ1-1; CDR3 protein: CASSLGGDLSTEAFF; CDR3 DNA: TGTGCCAGCAGCTTAGGGGGGGATCTAAGCACTGAAGCTTTCTTT
D gene: -; clone size: -; V gene: TRBV27; J gene: TRBJ1-1; CDR3 protein: CASSFQGSNTEAFF; CDR3 DNA: TGTGCCAGCAGTTTTCAGGGATCGAACACTGAAGCTTTCTTT
D gene: -; clone size: -; V gene: TRBV23-1; J gene: TRBJ2-7; CDR3 protein: CASSQFWATGKAYEQYF; CDR3 DNA: TGCGCCAGCAGTCAATTTTGGGCAACAGGCAAGGCCTACGAGCAGTACTTC
D gene: -; clone size: -; V gene: TRBV27; J gene: TRBJ2-7; CDR3 protein: CASSSGAQTYEQYF; CDR3 DNA: TGTGCCAGCAGTTCCGGGGCCCAAACCTACGAGCAGTACTTC
D gene: -; clone size: -; V gene: TRBV6-1; J gene: TRBJ1-4; CDR3 protein: CASGQSNEKLFF; CDR3 DNA: TGTGCCAGCGGACAGTCGAATGAAAAACTGTTTTTT
D gene: -; clone size: once; V gene: TRBV27; J gene: TRBJ2-3; CDR3 protein: CASSLSRTDTQYF; CDR3 DNA: TGTGCCAGCAGTTTAAGCCGGACAGATACGCAGTATTTT
D gene: TRBD2; clone size: -; V gene: TRBV27; J gene: TRBJ2-7; CDR3 protein: CASSISSGGAYEQYF; CDR3 DNA: TGTGCCAGCAGTATCTCTAGCGGGGGGGCCTACGAGCAGTACTTC
D gene: -; clone size: -; V gene: TRBV28; J gene: TRBJ2-1; CDR3 protein: CASSFPDSGEQFF; CDR3 DNA: TGTGCCAGCAGTTTCCCCGACTCGGGGGAGCAGTTCTTC
D gene: TRBD2; clone size: -; V gene: TRBV6-5; J gene: TRBJ2-2; CDR3 protein: CASSYPRGGRAGELFF; CDR3 DNA: TGTGCCAGCAGTTACCCCCGTGGAGGGAGGGCCGGGGAGCTGTTTTTT
D gene: -; clone size: -; V gene: TRBV5-4; J gene: TRBJ2-7; CDR3 protein: CASSSASMGEQYF; CDR3 DNA: TGTGCCAGCAGCTCCGCCTCGATGGGCGAGCAGTACTTC
D gene: -; clone size: -; V gene: TRBV27; J gene: TRBJ2-5; CDR3 protein: CASSLETRSGETQYF; CDR3 DNA: TGTGCCAGCAGTTTAGAAACTAGGTCGGGGGAGACCCAGTACTTC
D gene: -; clone size: few; V gene: TRBV7-3; J gene: TRBJ1-6; CDR3 protein: CASSLIGQGNSPLHF; CDR3 DNA: TGTGCCAGCAGCTTAATTGGTCAGGGTAATTCACCCCTCCACTTT
D gene: TRBD2; clone size: -; V gene: TRBV28; J gene: TRBJ2-5; CDR3 protein: CASSLRGLTSVGNF; CDR3 DNA: TGTGCCAGCAGTTTACGTGGATTGACTAGCGTCGGGAACTTC
D gene: -; clone size: -; V gene: TRBV27; J gene: TRBJ1-1; CDR3 protein: CASWGGTEAFF; CDR3 DNA: TGTGCCAGCTGGGGGGGCACTGAAGCTTTCTTT
D gene: -; clone size: -; V gene: TRBV2; J gene: TRBJ1-3; CDR3 protein: CASSPSPHGDSGNTIYF; CDR3 DNA: TGTGCCAGCAGTCCCAGCCCGCACGGGGACTCTGGAAACACCATATATTTT
D gene: TRBD2; clone size: -; V gene: TRBV4-1; J gene: TRBJ2-7; CDR3 protein: CASSHPPGGFNEQYF; CDR3 DNA: TGCGCCAGCAGCCATCCCCCGGGGGGTTTCAACGAGCAGTACTTC
D gene: -; clone size: -; V gene: TRBV6-5; J gene: TRBJ2-7; CDR3 protein: CASSYGGDSYEQYF; CDR3 DNA: TGTGCCAGCAGTTACGGCGGAGATTCCTACGAGCAGTACTTC
D gene: -; clone size: -; V gene: TRBV6-5; J gene: TRBJ1-1; CDR3 protein: CASSYSIITEAFF; CDR3 DNA: TGTGCCAGCAGTTACTCGATAATAACTGAAGCTTTCTTT
D gene: -; clone size: -; V gene: TRBV7-6; J gene: TRBJ2-3; CDR3 protein: CASSPKLPDTQYF; CDR3 DNA: TGTGCCAGCAGCCCAAAACTCCCAGATACGCAGTATTTT
D gene: -; clone size: once; V gene: TRBV11-2; J gene: TRBJ2-7; CDR3 protein: CASSISPGGYEQYF; CDR3 DNA: TGTGCCAGCAGCATAAGCCCCGGGGGATACGAGCAGTACTTC
D gene: -; clone size: -; V gene: TRBV5-1; J gene: TRBJ2-1; CDR3 protein: CASSQLGGGNYNEQFF; CDR3 DNA: TGCGCCAGCAGCCAGCTAGGGGGCGGGAACTACAATGAGCAGTTCTTC
D gene: TRBD1; clone size: -; V gene: TRBV6-6; J gene: TRBJ1-1; CDR3 protein: CASSYPGTGNTEAFF; CDR3 DNA: TGTGCCAGCAGTTATCCAGGGACAGGGAACACTGAAGCTTTCTTT
D gene: TRBD1; clone size: few; V gene: TRBV19; J gene: TRBJ2-7; CDR3 protein: CASSLTGTYEQYF; CDR3 DNA: TGTGCCAGTAGTTTGACAGGGACCTACGAGCAGTACTTC
D gene: -; clone size: -; V gene: TRBV9; J gene: TRBJ2-2; CDR3 protein: CASSVEGNAYPGELFF; CDR3 DNA: TGTGCCAGCAGCGTAGAGGGGAACGCGTACCCCGGGGAGCTGTTTTTT